The 16 T cell receptor beta chains in this list originate from one sample, sequenced in a study of blood T cell repertoires in COVID-19. Clones were sequenced by immunoSEQ multiplex PCR, and TCRdb holds only the in-frame ones, with some missing. The sample contains roughly 290,000 clones, around 81% of which appear only once. The specimen was peripheral blood. The receptor set was obtained from a person aged 65 to 85 with COVID-19, enrolled during active disease.

This chain connects TRBV5-4 to TRBJ1-2, with TRBD1 matching over 9 bases. V lost 4 bases to trimming and J lost 4 bases; unmatched junction nucleotides: 8. The CDR3 sequence is 15 residues long. Germline V lookup: CDR1 SGHNT, CDR2 YYREEE (reference sequence). The CDR3, as DNA: TGTGCCAGCAGCCTTCGACAGGGGGGCGTCTATGGCTACACCTTC. This translates into CASSLRQGGVYGYTF.

The rearrangement joins TRBV7-2 to TRBJ2-3, with D possibly being TRBD2 (7 bases). From germline, CDR1 is SGHTA and CDR2 FQGNSA. V was clipped by 1 base and J by 3 bases, with 14 bases between them. The CDR3 is 16 amino acids. The CDR3 DNA sequence: TGTGCCAGCAGCTTAGTCGGGGGGCGCGGGACAGATACGCAGTATTTT. Its protein is CASSLVGGRGTDTQYF.

V gene TRBV7-9 combines with J gene TRBJ2-5; 8 bases are a match to TRBD1. CDR3 length equals 15 residues. In germline, CDR1 is SEHNR, CDR2 FQNEAQ (reference sequence). The J segment lost 3 bases and the V segment lost 3 bases, leaving 6 bases of the junction unmatched. Here the CDR3 reads CASSLRQGSEETQYF. CDR3 nucleotides: TGTGCCAGCAGCTTGCGACAGGGGTCTGAAGAGACCCAGTACTTC.

The genes are TRBV30 and TRBJ2-2; D may be TRBD2 (6 bases). V lost 5 bases and J lost 3, with 13 bases in between. The V gene's germline CDR1 is GTSNPN and CDR2 SVGIG (reference sequence). This CDR3 comprises 14 residues. The CDR3 loop reads CAWDGTLDTGELFF. The CDR3 bases are TGTGCCTGGGATGGGACTCTTGACACCGGGGAGCTGTTTTTT.

This clone was seen a single time. The chain recombines TRBV29-1 with TRBJ2-7, with 7 bases that match TRBD1. The CDR3 is made up of 13 amino acids. Germline V CDR1 and CDR2: SQVTM, ANQGSEA. The junction had 9 bases not matched to a gene; V was cut back by 7 bases and J by 3 bases. This chain's CDR3 is CSARTGRGYEQYF. CDR3 coding DNA: TGCAGCGCCCGGACAGGAAGGGGCTACGAGCAGTACTTC.

This clone was counted a single time. The V gene is TRBV11-3, the J gene TRBJ2-2; 8 positions agree with TRBD2. This CDR3 is 14 amino acids long. V trimming: 5 bases; J trimming: 5 bases; junction bases outside the gene matches: 4. The V gene's germline CDR1 is SGHNT and CDR2 YENEEA. CDR3 bases: TGTGCCAGCAGCCGACGCGGGGGGACCGGGGAGCTGTTTTTT. It encodes CASSRRGGTGELFF.

The chain links TRBV20-1 to TRBJ1-2; D might be TRBD1 (6 bases). Germline values: CDR1 DFQATT, CDR2 SNEGSKA (reference sequence). The length of the CDR3 is 14 residues. Trimming removed 3 bases at V and 4 bases at J, with 15 bases between. The CDR3 loop reads CSASSGGHGYGYTF. DNA of the CDR3: TGCAGTGCTAGTTCCGGGGGGCATGGCTATGGCTACACCTTC.

The chain couples TRBV27 to TRBJ1-5, with 12 nucleotides matching TRBD1. The CDR3 is 19 amino acids. Germline V gives CDR1 MNHEY, CDR2 SMNVEV (reference sequence). With V trimmed by 4 bases and J by 5 bases, 15 bases remained unmatched. The CDR3 region is CASSYSIPGQGAWDQPQHF. The CDR3 region has the DNA TGTGCCAGCAGTTATTCTATTCCGGGACAGGGGGCCTGGGATCAGCCCCAGCATTTT.

The chain joins TRBV18 to TRBJ1-1, with a tentative D call TRBD1 (5 bases). Trimming pared 4 bases from V and 2 bases from J, leaving 14 bases between. This CDR3 is built from 15 residues. Germline CDR1 KGHSH, CDR2 LQKENI. The CDR3 is CASSRTDSANTEAFF. CDR3 coding DNA: TGTGCCAGCTCACGAACCGACAGCGCAAACACTGAAGCTTTCTTT. Drawing the rest from reference TRBV18 and TRBJ1-1, the complete variable domain is NAGVMQNPRHLVRRRGQEARLRCSPMKGHSHVYWYRQLPEEGLKFMVYLQKENIIDESGMPKERFSAEFPKEGPSILRIQQVVRGDSAAYFCASSRTDSANTEAFFGQGTRLTVV.

The rearrangement uses TRBV28 and TRBJ2-1; 10 bases match TRBD1. There are 21 residues in the CDR3. The germline V gene encodes CDR1 MDHEN and CDR2 SYDVKM. The trim removed 6 bases at V and 7 bases at J, leaving 27 bases unmatched. The CDR3 loop is CASSRESWRRVRRDRGNEQFF. The CDR3 nucleotides read TGTGCCAGCAGCCGCGAATCTTGGCGGCGGGTAAGGAGGGACAGGGGTAATGAGCAGTTCTTC.

V and J are TRBV29-1 and TRBJ1-2; 7 nucleotides line up with TRBD1. CDR1 SQVTM and CDR2 ANQGSEA come from the germline V gene. The CDR3 totals 15 residues. V shed 8 bases, J shed 4 bases, and the junction held 16 bases outside the gene matches. The CDR3 bases are TGCAGCTACCGGGACAGCTTCTCGCTTTTCTATGGCTACACCTTC. Its protein product is CSYRDSFSLFYGYTF.

CDR3: CASKDRGYYEQYF. For the CDR3, the DNA is TGTGCCAGCAAAGACAGGGGGTACTACGAGCAGTACTTC. This chain connects TRBV2 to TRBJ2-7, with 9 bases aligning to TRBD1. The V and J ends lost 7 bases and 3 bases, in that order; junction bases with no gene match: 4. The germline V gene encodes CDR1 SNHLY and CDR2 FYNNEI. The CDR3 has 13 amino acids.

The chain links TRBV10-3 to TRBJ1-1, with 10 bases that match TRBD1. This CDR3 contains 16 residues. The ends lost 4 bases at V and 5 bases at J; junction bases unmatched: 10. Germline-derived CDR1 and CDR2 are ENHRY and SYGVKD. CDR3 in amino acids: CAISGYRDRGMTEAFF. For the CDR3, the DNA is TGTGCCATCAGTGGGTACCGGGACAGGGGAATGACTGAAGCTTTCTTT.

J is TRBJ2-2 and V is TRBV7-9; the match to TRBD2 covers 7 bases. V lost 7 bases and J lost 2; bases outside the gene matches: 10. Germline CDR1 reads SEHNR; CDR2 reads FQNEAQ (reference sequence). CDR3 length equals 16 residues. CDR3 DNA sequence: TGTGCCAGCAACAAAGCAGGGAGGGGTAACACCGGGGAGCTGTTTTTT. Its translation is CASNKAGRGNTGELFF.

The rearrangement uses TRBV19 and TRBJ1-1; 9 bases agree with TRBD1. Germline V gene lookup returns CDR1 LNHDA and CDR2 SQIVND (reference sequence). The V segment lost 6 bases and the J segment 3 bases; nucleotides outside the gene matches: 2. The CDR3 runs 13 residues. The CDR3 loop is CASRRDRDTEAFF. The CDR3 DNA is TGTGCCAGTAGACGGGACAGGGACACTGAAGCTTTCTTT.

This chain connects TRBV19 to TRBJ1-1; no clear D gene. Deletions cut 5 bases from V and 0 bases from J, with 7 bases between. The CDR3 consists of 13 residues. Germline V CDR1 and CDR2: LNHDA, SQIVND (reference sequence). CDR3 protein: CASSEGMNTEAFF. The CDR3 coding sequence is TGTGCCAGTAGTGAGGGAATGAACACTGAAGCTTTCTTT.